This T cell receptor (beta chain) was found in a study of CD8 T cells in ankylosing spondylitis. This clonotype occurred a few times. No antigen is known for it. TCRdb redid the calling of the 5' RACE reads with MiXCR, one entry per CDR3 protein. Of fewer than 450,000 distinct CDR3 sequences listed, approximately 17% were seen once; the top ten hold just over 1%. V lost 0 bases to trimming and J lost 0 bases, with 9 bases between them. This CDR3 has 16 residues. Germline lookup yields CDR1 LNHNV and CDR2 YYDKDF (reference sequence). General study results and limits: Seemingly distinctive of ankylosing spondylitis blood was a TCR beta motif formed by eight highly homologous variants.

The clonotype comes from a male donor with ankylosing spondylitis. The source material was blood, either unsorted or a sorted T cell fraction (not recorded which). This sequence joins TRBV15 and TRBJ1-3; maybe TRBD1 (5 bases). The CDR3 spells CATSREWGSSGNTIYF. The CDR3 coding sequence is TGTGCCACCAGCAGAGAGTGGGGGAGCTCTGGAAACACCATATATTTT.